What follows are 16 T cell receptor beta chains derived from one specimen sequenced in a study of beta chain features in type 1 diabetes. The isolated RNA, all of it, was reverse transcribed, so expressed TCRB transcripts were what got sequenced. Sequenced by immunoSEQ multiplex PCR; TCRdb stores in-frame clones only, minus some. The table shows roughly 730,000 clones, with around an eighth occurring only once. Whole-study results and caveats: People with Type 1 diabetes carried modestly yet significantly shorter TCRB CDR3s in all four CD4+ subsets.

No antigen has been identified for these receptors. Sequencing was performed on naive CD4+ T cells from blood. These receptors were collected from a man younger than 35 with type 1 diabetes.

This clone was seen more than once but under ten times. This chain connects TRBV5-6 to TRBJ2-2; possibly TRBD1 for D (6 bases). This CDR3 is 15 amino acids long. The V and J ends lost 4 bases and 7 bases respectively, with 17 bases between them. Germline V gene sequence: CDR1 SGHDT, CDR2 YYEEEE. CDR3 DNA sequence: TGTGCCAGCAGCACACTGACAGGTTGGAGCGGGGAGCTGTTTTTT. Translation: CASSTLTGWSGELFF.

The genes are TRBV2 and TRBJ2-1, with 10 bases that match TRBD1. V shed 6 bases, J shed 3 bases, and the junction held 5 bases outside the gene matches. The CDR3 length is 15 residues. The germline V gene has CDR1 SNHLY and CDR2 FYNNEI. In nucleotides, the CDR3 is TGTGCCAGCAGGCTGACAGGGGGCTACTACAATGAGCAGTTCTTC. Encoded protein: CASRLTGGYYNEQFF.

There are a few counts of this clone. This rearrangement joins TRBV29-1 to TRBJ2-7; 9 bases align to TRBD1. The CDR3 has 13 amino acids. CDR1 is SQVTM and CDR2 is ANQGSEA in the germline V gene. The V and J ends lost 6 bases and 3 bases, in that order; junction bases with no gene match: 6. As DNA, the CDR3 is TGCAGCGTCGACAGGGGGAAGGGCTACGAGCAGTACTTC. Translated: CSVDRGKGYEQYF.

The chain uses TRBV2 and TRBJ1-5; a weak D match, TRBD1 (5 bases). The CDR3 runs 14 residues. Germline V CDR1 and CDR2: SNHLY, FYNNEI. The ends were cut back, 3 bases at V and 6 bases at J, with 12 bases in the middle. CDR3 in amino acids: CASSDGAGPQPQHF. The CDR3, as DNA: TGTGCCAGCAGTGATGGCGCAGGGCCTCAGCCCCAGCATTTT.

J is TRBJ2-2 and V is TRBV19; 8 bases are shared with TRBD1. The V gene end was trimmed by 5 bases and the J gene end by 4 bases; junction bases not matched to a gene: 9. There are 16 residues in the CDR3. CDR1 is LNHDA, CDR2 SQIVND, per germline (reference sequence). The DNA for the CDR3 is TGTGCCAGTAGTCCTGGACAGGGAACCGCCACCGGGGAGCTGTTTTTT. This encodes CASSPGQGTATGELFF. The variable domain in full, completed from reference TRBV19 and TRBJ2-2, reads DGGITQSPKYLFRKEGQNVTLSCEQNLNHDAMYWYRQDPGQGLRLIYYSQIVNDFQKGDIAEGYSVSREKKESFPLTVTSAQKNPTAFYLCASSPGQGTATGELFFGEGSRLTVL.

This clone was observed a handful of times. This same CDR3 is encoded by further DNA sequences in the sample. This sequence joins TRBV11-3 and TRBJ2-7; D tentatively reads TRBD1 or TRBD2 (5 bases each). Germline values: CDR1 SGHNT, CDR2 YENEEA. The length of the CDR3 is 13 residues. Trimming left V 3 bases short and J 1 base short, with 7 bases between. CDR3 in DNA: TGTGCCAGCAGCTTGGGACGGTCCTACGAGCAGTACTTC. Its translation is CASSLGRSYEQYF.

This clone was seen a handful of times. This chain uses TRBV18 with TRBJ2-2, with D maybe TRBD1 (6 bases). Trimming cost V 3 bases and J 5 bases, with 16 bases left between them. There are 16 residues in the CDR3. CDR1 and CDR2 from the germline V gene are KGHSH and LQKENI. The CDR3 DNA reads TGTGCCAGCTCACCCCCGGACAGTTGGAGTACCGGGGAGCTGTTTTTT. The encoded protein is CASSPPDSWSTGELFF.

The sample holds a few counts of this clone. The chain carries TRBV19 and TRBJ2-1, with D tentatively TRBD2 (6 bases). The CDR3 has 13 amino acids. Per germline, CDR1 LNHDA and CDR2 SQIVND (reference sequence). Trimming took off 2 bases at V and 7 bases at J, with 9 bases between the two ends. This chain's CDR3 is CASSISAGNEQFF. The CDR3 nucleotides read TGTGCCAGTAGTATATCTGCGGGGAATGAGCAGTTCTTC.

This sequence joins TRBV6-6 and TRBJ1-3; the match to TRBD1 covers 7 bases. CDR3 length: 16 amino acids. The germline CDR1 and CDR2 sequences are MNHNY and SVGAGI (reference sequence). V dropped 2 bases and J dropped 4; count of bases not matched to a gene: 8. This CDR3 is CASSYRMDRIGNTIYF. Written as DNA, the CDR3 is TGTGCCAGCAGTTACCGGATGGACAGGATAGGAAACACCATATATTTT.

The rearrangement uses TRBV2 and TRBJ1-5; 7 bases align to TRBD1. Germline V lookup: CDR1 SNHLY, CDR2 FYNNEI. V gave up 6 bases and J gave up 6 bases; unmatched junction bases: 8. The CDR3 runs 14 residues. The CDR3 bases are TGTGCCAGCAGAGCACAGGGGATGGCTCAGCCCCAGCATTTT. Protein sequence: CASRAQGMAQPQHF.

J is TRBJ1-6 and V is TRBV9; 10 nucleotides agree with TRBD1. The V and J ends lost 3 bases and 5 bases, in that order; junction bases with no gene match: 5. The germline CDR1 and CDR2 sequences are SGDLS and YYNGEE. CDR3 length: 16 residues. CDR3 protein: CASSASTGGNNSPLHF. CDR3 coding DNA: TGTGCCAGCAGCGCATCGACAGGGGGCAATAATTCACCCCTCCACTTT.

This clone was observed a handful of times. The CDR3 region is CASSSPGPYYEQYF. CDR3 coding DNA: TGTGCCAGCAGCTCCCCGGGACCGTACTACGAGCAGTACTTC. The rearrangement uses TRBV27 and TRBJ2-7; D possibly matches TRBD1 or TRBD2 (5 bases each). Germline V gene sequence: CDR1 MNHEY, CDR2 SMNVEV (reference sequence). Trimming pared 6 bases from V and 3 bases from J, leaving 15 bases between. This CDR3 is 14 amino acids long.

To note about this clone: A read error may account for a junction end that differs from germline. The rearrangement joins TRBV13 to TRBJ1-2; D not resolved. This CDR3 comprises 16 residues. Germline CDR1 PRHDT, CDR2 FYEKMQ (reference sequence). The CDR3: CASSLGRPPVNYGYTF. CDR3 nucleotide sequence: TGTGCCAGCAGTTTAGGGAGGCCACCGGTGAACTATGGCTACACCTTC. Together with reference TRBV13 and TRBJ1-2, the CDR3 gives the full variable domain: AAGVIQSPRHLIKEKRETATLKCYPIPRHDTVYWYQQGPGQDPQFLISFYEKMQSDKGSIPDRFSAQQFSDYHSELNMSSLELGDSALYFCASSLGRPPVNYGYTFGSGTRLTVV.

This clone was detected a few times. The chain is built from TRBV4-1 and TRBJ1-5; 7 bases agree with TRBD1. Germline lookup yields CDR1 MGHRA and CDR2 YSYEKL. V lost 4 bases to trimming and J lost 5 bases; unmatched junction nucleotides: 2. This CDR3 has 13 residues. The CDR3 loop is CASSLQGDQPQHF. As DNA, the CDR3 is TGCGCCAGCAGCCTGCAGGGGGATCAGCCCCAGCATTTT.

CDR3 amino acids: CASSAGQGQAFF. The CDR3 DNA is TGTGCCTCGTCCGCCGGACAGGGACAAGCTTTCTTT. This chain connects TRBV30 to TRBJ1-1; 8 nucleotides align to TRBD1. J was trimmed by 9 bases and V by 7 bases; bases with no gene match: 10. Germline V gene sequence: CDR1 GTSNPN, CDR2 SVGIG (reference sequence). The CDR3 is 12 amino acids.

The V and J genes are TRBV14 and TRBJ1-4; perhaps TRBD1 as D (5 bases). The germline CDR1 and CDR2 sequences are SGHDN and FVKESK. CDR3 length equals 18 residues. Trimming cost V 1 base and J 7 bases, with 22 bases left between them. The DNA of the CDR3 is TGTGCCAGCAGCCAAGCTCAAGGGACGGCCAAGTTGTTTGAAAAACTGTTTTTT. Its translation: CASSQAQGTAKLFEKLFF.